The source of this TCR beta chain is a study of cytomegalovirus exposure and HLA in healthy donors. Notes on the study in general: In a later analysis, HLA-associated beta chains showed higher expansion and lower generation probabilities than comparable chains. Information on immune exposure was restricted to one variable (CMV serostatus). Sequencing likely produced, as an artifact, a cluster of highly shared sequence variants. Follow-up analysis later connected one missense variant in DCLRE1C with trimming of TCR beta V- and J-genes.

The PCR had 60 Vbeta and 13 Jbeta primers. Clones were read by immunoSEQ multiplex PCR, and TCRdb kept only the in-frame ones, dropping some. This repertoire includes over 40,000 clones. Points on this clone: Its antigen remains unidentified.

Germline assignment: CDR1 SGHTA and CDR2 FQGTGA. The CDR3 runs to 15 residues. This sequence originates from a man aged 30-40 years in good health and CMV-seronegative. This chain joins TRBV7-3 and TRBJ2-5; maybe TRBD2 (7 bases). Matching the DNA end better, TRBJ2-7 makes the J call doubtful. Sequenced sample: PBMCs. CDR3 nucleotides: TGTGCCAGCAGCTTAATGGCGGGGGCGATTTACGAGCAGTACTTC. Encoded protein: CASSLMAGAIYEQYF.